This T cell receptor (beta chain) appears in the sequencing data of a study of blood T cell repertoires in COVID-19. Across the study: The United States, Italy and Spain provided the acute and convalescent COVID-19 samples.

The V and J ends lost 3 bases and 7 bases, in that order; junction bases with no gene match: 3. CDR3 length: 14 residues. CDR1 is SGHRS, CDR2 YFSETQ, per germline. Clones were sequenced by immunoSEQ multiplex PCR, and TCRdb holds only the in-frame ones, with some missing. Among around 300,000 clones, roughly 85% were seen once, and the ten largest hold 11%. Sequenced: peripheral blood. The chain employs TRBV5-1 and TRBJ2-2, with 10 positions matching TRBD1. The sequence was collected from a woman aged 65 to 85 with acute or convalescent COVID-19. As DNA, the CDR3 is TGCGCCAGCAGCTGGACAGGGGGAAACGGGGAGCTGTTTTTT. Encoded protein: CASSWTGGNGELFF.